These T cell receptor beta chains were read from a single sample in a study of blood T cell repertoires in COVID-19. This table comes from immunoSEQ multiplex PCR, and its TCRdb copy is limited to in-frame clones, with some not included. The table lists some 250,000 clones, approximately 86% of them singletons, with about 0.7% in the top ten. Material: peripheral blood. The receptors come from a human donor in a cohort sampled during active COVID-19. CDR3s include the opening cysteine and the closing phenylalanine or tryptophan. Each record gives: V gene, clone size, D gene, J gene, CDR3 protein, CDR3 DNA. D genes are given only for firm matches. Size tells how often a clone was seen (once, few, many) or the class of an expanded clone, and some rows leave it out.

>TRBV5-1|NA|NA|TRBJ1-6
CASSLGTNNSPLHF
TGCGCCAGCAGCCTCGGGACAAATAATTCACCCCTCCACTTT
>TRBV4-1|NA|NA|TRBJ1-5
CASSQDLGGQPQHF
TGCGCCAGCAGCCAAGATCTGGGGGGTCAGCCCCAGCATTTT
>TRBV11-2|NA|NA|TRBJ1-1
CASSLEAENTEAFF
TGTGCCAGCAGCTTAGAGGCAGAGAACACTGAAGCTTTCTTT
>TRBV10-3|NA|TRBD1|TRBJ1-1
CAISDTQSTGGDTEAFF
TGTGCCATCAGTGACACCCAATCGACAGGGGGAGATACTGAAGCTTTCTTT
>TRBV6-5|NA|NA|TRBJ1-4
CASSYSWGVNEKLFF
TGTGCCAGCAGTTACTCGTGGGGGGTGAATGAAAAACTGTTTTTT
>TRBV9|once|NA|TRBJ2-1
CASSVDELDNEQFF
TGTGCCAGCAGCGTAGATGAGTTGGACAATGAGCAGTTCTTC
>TRBV7-9|NA|TRBD1|TRBJ1-4
CASSSTGTGGFEKLFF
TGTGCCAGCAGCTCAACCGGGACAGGGGGTTTTGAAAAACTGTTTTTT
>TRBV7-2|NA|NA|TRBJ1-1
CASSLGFGVNTEAFF
TGTGCCAGCAGCTTAGGATTCGGGGTGAACACTGAAGCTTTCTTT
>TRBV7-9|NA|TRBD1|TRBJ1-4
CASSLGSGTENEKLFF
TGTGCCAGCAGCTTAGGATCCGGGACAGAAAATGAAAAACTGTTTTTT
>TRBV5-4|once|TRBD1|TRBJ1-4
CASSSADRGNEKLFF
TGTGCCAGCAGCTCAGCGGACAGGGGAAATGAAAAACTGTTTTTT
>TRBV6-5|once|TRBD1|TRBJ1-2
CASSYRTGYGYTF
TGTGCCAGCAGTTATAGGACAGGCTATGGCTACACCTTC
>TRBV7-9|NA|NA|TRBJ1-1
CASSLGEGRGPRRAFF
TGTGCCAGCAGCTTAGGGGAGGGTCGAGGTCCTAGGAGGGCTTTCTTT
>TRBV4-3|NA|TRBD1|TRBJ2-1
CASSQTQGLSYNEQFF
TGCGCCAGCAGCCAAACACAGGGGCTTTCCTACAATGAGCAGTTCTTC
>TRBV6-5|NA|NA|TRBJ1-2
CASLTTGLDGGYTF
TGTGCCAGCTTGACAACAGGGTTGGATGGTGGCTACACCTTC
>TRBV19|NA|NA|TRBJ2-6
CASSIDHSGANVLTF
TGTGCCAGTAGTATAGACCACTCTGGGGCCAACGTCCTGACTTTC
>TRBV10-3|NA|TRBD1|TRBJ1-6
CAISRDRSNSPLHF
TGTGCCATCAGTAGGGACAGATCGAATTCACCCCTCCACTTT
>TRBV30|NA|NA|TRBJ2-7
CAWSGGSYYEQYF
TGTGCCTGGAGTGGTGGCTCGTACTACGAGCAGTACTTC
>TRBV28|NA|NA|TRBJ1-4
CAVVGGATNEKLFF
TGTGCCGTCGTAGGGGGTGCAACTAATGAAAAACTGTTTTTT
>TRBV3-1/TRBV3-2|NA|TRBD1|TRBJ2-7
CASSPLGQGYEQYF
TGTGCCAGCAGCCCCTTGGGACAGGGCTACGAGCAGTACTTC
>TRBV7-9|once|TRBD2|TRBJ2-2
CASEREGLDTGELFF
TGTGCCAGCGAGCGGGAGGGCCTCGACACCGGGGAGCTGTTTTTT
>TRBV11-2|NA|TRBD1|TRBJ1-1
CASSFTSLRDRVTEAFF
TGTGCCAGCAGCTTCACCTCTCTCCGGGACAGGGTCACTGAAGCTTTCTTT
>TRBV12-3/TRBV12-4|NA|NA|TRBJ1-1
CASSWPGAEAFF
TGTGCCAGCAGTTGGCCCGGGGCTGAAGCTTTCTTT
>TRBV3-1/TRBV3-2|NA|NA|TRBJ1-1
CASSQGSWLRDTEAFF
TGTGCCAGCAGCCAAGGTTCTTGGCTGAGGGACACTGAAGCTTTCTTT
>TRBV27|NA|TRBD2|TRBJ2-3
CASSGGASTDTQYF
TGTGCCAGTAGCGGGGGGGCTAGCACAGATACGCAGTATTTT
>TRBV3-1/TRBV3-2|NA|TRBD1|TRBJ2-7
CASTLGQGVGEQYF
TGTGCCAGCACACTCGGACAGGGAGTTGGGGAGCAGTACTTC
>TRBV19|NA|NA|TRBJ1-2
CASTPGEDYGYTF
TGTGCCAGTACCCCTGGGGAGGACTATGGCTACACCTTC
>TRBV11-2|NA|TRBD1|TRBJ1-4
CASSLGDRDNEKLFF
TGTGCCAGCAGCCTAGGGGACAGGGATAATGAAAAACTGTTTTTT